This paragraph reports one T cell receptor (beta chain). The trim removed 5 bases at V and 3 bases at J, leaving 11 bases unmatched. Looked up from germline, CDR1 is MDHEN and CDR2 is SYDVKM. This CDR3 has 18 residues. The sample originates from a study of control samples from healthy donors and cancer patients. Libraries were prepared by immunoSEQ multiplex PCR; TCRdb keeps only in-frame clonotypes and omits some of them. The profile shows 45,000 to 60,000 clones, 87% of them singletons. The receptor's source is a man aged 55 to 70 with head and neck cancer. The sequenced material came from PBMCs. The chain recombines TRBV28 with TRBJ2-3, with TRBD2 matching over 13 bases. CDR3 amino acids: CASSPILTSGGATDTQYF. In DNA, the CDR3 is TGTGCCAGCAGTCCCATACTCACTAGCGGGGGGGCAACAGATACGCAGTATTTT. The variable domain in full, with the rest retrieved from reference TRBV28 and TRBJ2-3, is DVKVTQSSRYLVKRTGEKVFLECVQDMDHENMFWYRQDPGLGLRLIYFSYDVKMKEKGDIPEGYSVSREKKERFSLILESASTNQTSMYLCASSPILTSGGATDTQYFGPGTRLTVL.